The present T cell receptor (beta chain) was sequenced within a study of TIL therapy for anti-PD-1-resistant metastatic lung cancer. Study-wide points: After infusion, TIL clonotypes partly replaced peripheral T cells and declined over months.

This CDR3 is built from 18 residues. Germline CDR1 MNHEY, CDR2 SMNVEV (reference sequence). Trimming cost V 6 bases and J 7 bases; bases outside gene matches: 12. Sequencing used immunoSEQ v3. Each library reached 1.9 million or so read pairs, or 5-6 million at deep level. TCRdb's table, derived via immunoSEQ multiplex PCR, lists solely in-frame clones and lacks some. The data show roughly 60,000 clones, roughly 87% seen once. A word on this clone: Its specificity is not known.

As for time point: pre-treatment sample, taken before nivolumab and TIL therapy. The gene calls are TRBV27 and TRBJ2-1, with 16 positions matching TRBD2. The sequencing here drew on blood, taken at baseline. The receptor's source is a person between 25 and 79 years old with non-small cell lung cancer. CDR3 loop: CASSPKGTSGRAGNEQFF. In DNA, the CDR3 is TGTGCCAGCAGCCCTAAAGGGACTAGCGGGAGGGCGGGTAATGAGCAGTTCTTC.